This TCR beta chain was profiled in a study of CD8+CD57+ T cells in acquired aplastic anemia. Study details: Each DNA sample taken from sorted CD4+ and CD8+ cells came to about 3 ug on average. Study observations and caveats: With respect to CD8+ Simpson's diversity, patients and controls did not differ significantly.

Investigators profiled TCR beta VDJ and CDR3 from genomic DNA template. TCRdb re-called the reads through MiXCR, storing one row per CDR3 protein. The table records about 180,000 distinct CDR3 sequences, approximately 48% of them present only once. Whoever was chosen for sequencing had shown CD8+CD57+ cell expansion by flow cytometry. Each patient carried a diagnosis of severe acquired aplastic anemia. CDR3 length equals 17 residues. CDR1 is ENHRY, CDR2 SYGVKD, per germline. Trimming cost V 1 base and J 2 bases, with 15 bases left between them. This clonotype was seen a few times. What it binds is not known.

The receptor was isolated from a human donor with aplastic anemia. The source material was sorted CD4+, CD8+, or CD8+CD57+ T cells (not recorded which) from PBMCs. The chain links TRBV10-3 to TRBJ1-3; no clear D. The CDR3 region has the DNA TGTGCCATCAGTGAGTTGTCCACCCAGGTGGCTGGAAACACCATATATTTT. This sequence encodes CAISELSTQVAGNTIYF.